This TCR beta chain emerged from a study of T cells expressing NK-cell markers. Points from the study as a whole: HCMV specificity was not established for the expanded NKG2C+ T cell clones. Also leading the CD3+CD56-NKG2C+ fraction in a handful of donors were these clonotypes. Top CD8+ clonotypes included the dominant CD3+CD56+NKG2C+ clonotypes in roughly 6 donors.

As for this clonotype: What it binds is unknown.

Germline V gene sequence: CDR1 SGHAT, CDR2 FQNNGV. The CDR3 is made up of 18 amino acids. The authors made TCR beta cDNA libraries by 5'RACE template switching. This switching added a universal primer site and UMIs. Using the 5' RACE reads, TCRdb records one entry per CDR3 protein without DNA. This sample's table reports some 110,000 distinct CDR3 sequences. This chain uses TRBV11-2 with TRBJ2-3; TCRdb calls TRBD1, which cannot be checked without DNA. The sequenced sample consisted of blood T cells: a sorted CD56 or NKG2C T cell subset, CD4+ or CD8+ T cells, or bulk PBMC T cells (not recorded which). The TCR sequence derives from a woman aged 18 to 75 in good health. This chain's CDR3 is CASSLRETFRGGEDTQYF.